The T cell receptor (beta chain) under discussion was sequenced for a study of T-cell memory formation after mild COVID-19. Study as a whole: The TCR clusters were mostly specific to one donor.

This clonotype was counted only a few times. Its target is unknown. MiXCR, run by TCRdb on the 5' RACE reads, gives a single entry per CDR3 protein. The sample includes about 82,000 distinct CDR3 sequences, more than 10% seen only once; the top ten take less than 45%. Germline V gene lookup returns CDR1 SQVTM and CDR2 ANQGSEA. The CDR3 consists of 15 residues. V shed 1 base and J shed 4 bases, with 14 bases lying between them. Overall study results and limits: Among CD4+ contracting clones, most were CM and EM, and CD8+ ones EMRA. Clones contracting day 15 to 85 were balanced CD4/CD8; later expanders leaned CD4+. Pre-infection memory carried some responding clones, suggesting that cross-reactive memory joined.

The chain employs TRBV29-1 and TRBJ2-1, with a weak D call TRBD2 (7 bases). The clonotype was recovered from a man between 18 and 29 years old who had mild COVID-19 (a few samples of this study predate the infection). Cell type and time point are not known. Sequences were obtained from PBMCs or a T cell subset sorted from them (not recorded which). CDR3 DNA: TGCAGCGTTGAAGGGATCGGGGGGCAATACAATGAGCAGTTCTTC. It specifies CSVEGIGGQYNEQFF.